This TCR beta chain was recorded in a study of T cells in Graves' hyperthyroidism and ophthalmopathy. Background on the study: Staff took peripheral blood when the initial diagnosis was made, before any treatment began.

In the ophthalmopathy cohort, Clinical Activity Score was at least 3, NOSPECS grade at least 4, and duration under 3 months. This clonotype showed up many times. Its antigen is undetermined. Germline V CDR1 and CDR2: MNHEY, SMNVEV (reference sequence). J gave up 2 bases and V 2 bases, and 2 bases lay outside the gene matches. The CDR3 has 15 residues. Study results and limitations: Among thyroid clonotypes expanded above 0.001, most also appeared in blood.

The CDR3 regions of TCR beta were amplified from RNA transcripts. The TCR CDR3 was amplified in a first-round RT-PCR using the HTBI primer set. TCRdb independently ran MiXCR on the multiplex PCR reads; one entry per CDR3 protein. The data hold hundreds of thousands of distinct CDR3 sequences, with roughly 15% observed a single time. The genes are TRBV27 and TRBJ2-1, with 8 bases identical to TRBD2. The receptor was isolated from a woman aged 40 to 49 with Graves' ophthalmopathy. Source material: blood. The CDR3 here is CASSLSGSPYNEQFF. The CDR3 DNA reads TGTGCCAGCAGTTTAAGCGGGAGTCCCTACAATGAGCAGTTCTTC.